This T cell receptor (beta chain) was profiled in a study of blood T cell repertoires in COVID-19 (dated by TCRdb to 2018 to 2021). Concerning the study at large: The collaborator samples originated in the United States, Italy and Spain and spanned the acute and convalescent phases of COVID-19. The prospective study material was composed of cDNA or gDNA derived from T cells, B-cell-depleted T cells, or PBMCs. Deeply sampled blood TCRbeta repertoires from subjects exposed to, actively infected with, or recovered from COVID-19 were included in the dataset. The repertoires were released in a freely available public database intended as a resource for research on the immune response to SARS-CoV-2. The samples were drawn from the first 160 participants of the ongoing ImmuneRACE study and from 1,200 or so subjects provided by 6 global collaborators. A de-identified subject ID, COVID-19 status, age in years and sex were almost always included in the sample metadata. Where available, HLA class I and class II types were taken from metadata supplied by the sample provider and were not determined by assay-based typing. Points the paper makes about the study in general: The amount of clinical and demographic metadata varied by source and participant and was provided uncurated.

For CDR1 and CDR2, the germline V gene (reference sequence) lists MNHEY and SMNVEV. V is pruned by 5 bases and J by 4 bases, leaving 5 bases of the junction without a gene match. The CDR3 contains 16 residues, cysteine and phenylalanine counted. Here the CDR3 DNA is all that survives: 48 bases in frame from base 1. In the case of this clone: Its antigen target is currently unknown. Nothing much larger sits one base from this clone, and base qualities are not available.

TCRbeta CDR3 regions were amplified from genomic DNA using the immunoSEQ Assay, a bias-controlled multiplex PCR. As for the original processing: The number of nucleated cells in each sample was estimated from the amplification of reference gene primers within the assay. To quantify the absolute abundance of each unique TCRbeta CDR3 rearrangement, sequence reads were collapsed and filtered. For each sample, productive Simpson clonality was calculated as the square root of Simpson's diversity index across productive rearrangements. TCRdb holds this immuneACCESS table with in-frame rearrangements only. Some clones are missing; in checked studies, unresolved V genes explain under half, and the rest has no known cause. That table supplies the V and J calls and clone size; D and trimming were determined from the DNA. In all, the sample holds roughly 32,000 clones, and approximately 85% of those were seen once. Roughly 45% of the sample is held by the ten biggest clonotypes.

Each collaborating institution followed its own protocols to collect whole blood in K2EDTA tubes. For TCRbeta analysis, collaborators shipped samples in one of three forms: frozen whole blood, isolated PBMCs, or DNA extracted from either of those sample types. The sequence came from a man in his sixties with active or convalescent COVID-19. The chain employs TRBV27 and TRBJ2-3, with 14 bases aligning to TRBD2. The material sequenced was peripheral blood. The sequence in DNA is TGTGCCAGCAGTCCGCGACTAGCGGGAGGGCCAGATACGCAGTATTTT. This gives the protein CASSPRLAGGPDTQYF.